Included here is one TCR beta chain sequence, with context. Its target is not known. One base away lies a much larger clone, so this may be a sequencing read error. TCRdb reanalysed the reads using MiXCR and keeps one entry per CDR3 protein. This sample has some 400,000 distinct CDR3 sequences, with 15% to 20% found just once. This entry comes from a study of T cell repertoires in cytomegalovirus infection. Overall study context: Matching HLA type and CMV infection were both indicated by public TCR beta signatures. Findings of the study overall: In two of eight donors, the top clonotype was HLA-C-restricted CMV-specific. Cumulative public TCR beta family frequency identified CMV carriers with the relevant HLA.

The CDR3 contains 13 residues. Germline V gene lookup returns CDR1 SGHTA and CDR2 FQGNSA. What was sequenced was PBMCs. The chain uses TRBV7-2 and TRBJ1-5; no definite D call. The sequence was obtained from a human donor in good health (CMV status not recorded). Some clones in this sample may be carry-over from other donors' samples. The CDR3 nucleotides read TGTGCCAGCAGCCCACAACCCGGTCAGCCCCAGCGTTTT. Translation gives CASSPQPGQPQRF.